What follows are 25 T cell receptor beta chains derived from one specimen sequenced in a study of cytomegalovirus exposure and HLA in healthy donors. The PCR contained 60 Vbeta and 13 Jbeta primers. Sequenced by immunoSEQ multiplex PCR; TCRdb stores in-frame clones only, minus some. The sample records approximately 210,000 clones, about 85% being singletons. The sequencing input was PBMCs. The receptors originated from a woman in her forties or fifties in good health and CMV-seronegative.

The rearrangement joins TRBV28 to TRBJ2-7; TRBD2 matches 7 bases. Trimming removed 2 bases from V and 3 bases from J; junction bases left unmatched: 1. The CDR3 has 13 residues. Germline V gives CDR1 MDHEN, CDR2 SYDVKM. The CDR3 region is CASSLGGVYEQYF. CDR3 in DNA: TGTGCCAGCAGTTTAGGGGGGGTCTACGAGCAGTACTTC.

J is TRBJ1-5 and V is TRBV28; 9 positions agree with TRBD1. CDR1 MDHEN and CDR2 SYDVKM come from the germline V gene. With V trimmed by 4 bases and J by 3 bases, 4 bases remained unmatched. This CDR3 is built from 15 residues. CDR3 in DNA: TGTGCCAGCAGTTCGGGACAGGGCGACAATCAGCCCCAGCATTTT. It codes for CASSSGQGDNQPQHF.

This clone was observed once. The rearrangement joins TRBV15 to TRBJ2-2; no clear D. The germline CDR1 and CDR2 sequences are LNHNV and YYDKDF (reference sequence). The CDR3 totals 14 residues. V was clipped by 0 bases and J by 7 bases, with 9 bases between them. CDR3 amino acids: CATSRELSIGELFF. The CDR3 region has the DNA TGTGCCACCAGCAGAGAACTGAGTATCGGGGAGCTGTTTTTT.

The chain is built from TRBV28 and TRBJ1-2; 11 bases are a match to TRBD1. The CDR3 sequence is 17 residues long. The germline gives CDR1 MDHEN, CDR2 SYDVKM. Germline trimming cut 6 bases from V and 6 bases from J; bases unmatched to any gene: 15. CDR3 residues: CASSQIGTGGKNNGYTF. The CDR3 coding sequence is TGTGCCAGCAGCCAGATCGGGACAGGGGGAAAGAATAATGGCTACACCTTC.

The chain joins TRBV7-2 to TRBJ2-1, with 11 bases matching TRBD2. V lost 4 bases and J lost 4; bases outside the gene matches: 3. This CDR3 comprises 15 residues. Germline values: CDR1 SGHTA, CDR2 FQGNSA. This CDR3 is CASSSTSGNYNEQFF. The CDR3 DNA follows: TGTGCCAGCAGCTCGACTAGCGGGAATTACAATGAGCAGTTCTTC. The full variable domain, in which reference TRBV7-2 and TRBJ2-1 provide the parts outside the CDR3, is GAGVSQSPSNKVTEKGKDVELRCDPISGHTALYWYRQSLGQGLEFLIYFQGNSAPDKSGLPSDRFSAERTGGSVSTLTIQRTQQEDSAVYLCASSSTSGNYNEQFFGPGTRLTVL.

This clone was recorded once. The chain joins TRBV28 to TRBJ1-1; 8 bases line up with TRBD1. The trim removed 8 bases at V and 5 bases at J, leaving 10 bases unmatched. CDR1 is MDHEN, CDR2 SYDVKM, per germline. This CDR3 contains 14 residues. Written as DNA, the CDR3 is TGTGCCAGCCGACCCGGGACAGGAGCAACTGAAGCTTTCTTT. This encodes CASRPGTGATEAFF. Supplemented by reference TRBV28 and TRBJ1-1, the full variable domain reads DVKVTQSSRYLVKRTGEKVFLECVQDMDHENMFWYRQDPGLGLRLIYFSYDVKMKEKGDIPEGYSVSREKKERFSLILESASTNQTSMYLCASRPGTGATEAFFGQGTRLTVV.

With respect to this clone: Distinct nucleotide sequences in the sample also encode this CDR3. Here the CDR3 DNA reads TGTGCCAGCAGTTCTGGCCCTAGCACAGATACGCAGTATTTT. As protein: CASSSGPSTDTQYF. V is TRBV6-5 and J is TRBJ2-3; D ambiguous. V was shortened by 4 bases and J by 0 bases, with 8 bases between the two germline ends. The CDR3 sequence is 14 residues long. CDR1 is MNHEY and CDR2 is SVGAGI in the germline V gene.

The V gene is TRBV11-2, the J gene TRBJ2-7; 10 positions match TRBD2. V dropped 5 bases and J dropped 7; count of bases not matched to a gene: 8. From germline, CDR1 is SGHAT and CDR2 FQNNGV. The CDR3 runs to 14 residues. The CDR3 region has the DNA TGTGCCAGCAGCCGGACTAGCGGAGGGTATGAGCAGTACTTC. Translated: CASSRTSGGYEQYF.

The J gene is TRBJ1-2, the V gene TRBV11-3; 10 nucleotides align to TRBD1. V lost 5 bases, J lost 13 bases, and 13 bases stayed unmatched. This CDR3 is built from 14 residues. CDR1 SGHNT and CDR2 YENEEA come from the germline V gene. CDR3 DNA: TGTGCCAGCAGCGCCCGTCCCGGGACAGGGGCAATCACCTTC. This translates into CASSARPGTGAITF. The full variable domain, rest sourced from reference TRBV11-3 and TRBJ1-2, is EAGVVQSPRYKIIEKKQPVAFWCNPISGHNTLYWYLQNLGQGPELLIRYENEEAVDDSQLPKDRFSAERLKGVDSTLKIQPAELGDSAVYLCASSARPGTGAITFGSGTRLTVV.

The V and J genes are TRBV25-1 and TRBJ2-1, with D perhaps TRBD2 (5 bases). V was shortened by 5 bases and J by 10 bases, with 12 bases between the two germline ends. Germline values: CDR1 MGHDK, CDR2 SYGVNS. The CDR3 totals 12 residues. CDR3 protein: CASSRRVQEQFF. DNA for the CDR3: TGTGCCAGCAGTCGGCGGGTACAAGAGCAGTTCTTC.

This chain joins TRBV6-1 and TRBJ2-7; D unresolved. The V gene's germline CDR1 is MNHNS and CDR2 SASEGT. There are 11 residues in the CDR3. Trimming removed 5 bases from V and 6 bases from J, with 8 bases in between. CDR3 protein: CASSLVFEQYF. Here the CDR3 DNA reads TGTGCCAGCAGTCTCGTCTTCGAGCAGTACTTC.

This clone was detected a few times. The chain joins TRBV6-6 to TRBJ2-7; maybe TRBD1 (6 bases). Per germline, CDR1 MNHNY and CDR2 SVGAGI (reference sequence). The CDR3 extends over 11 amino acids. The ends were cut back, 0 bases at V and 10 bases at J, with 7 bases in the middle. The CDR3 region has the DNA TGTGCCAGCAGTTACTCGGGACAACAGTACTTC. Translated: CASSYSGQQYF.

The count of this clone is one. The rearrangement links TRBV10-3 to TRBJ1-6; TRBD1 matches 10 bases. The CDR3 length is 16 residues. Germline CDR1 is ENHRY and CDR2 is SYGVKD. With 5 bases clipped from V and 10 bases from J, the junction kept 11 bases outside the gene matches. CDR3 residues: CAISQSGGQGGSPLHF. CDR3 sequence (DNA): TGTGCCATCAGTCAAAGCGGTGGACAGGGGGGCTCACCCCTCCACTTT.

This chain's CDR3 is CASSRDRADNEQFF. For the CDR3, the DNA is TGTGCCAGCAGCCGGGACAGGGCCGACAATGAGCAGTTCTTC. The rearrangement joins TRBV5-4 to TRBJ2-1, with 9 nucleotides matching TRBD1. With 4 bases clipped from V and 5 bases from J, the junction kept 4 bases outside the gene matches. The germline V gene encodes CDR1 SGHNT and CDR2 YYREEE (reference sequence). CDR3 size: 14 residues. Drawing the rest from reference TRBV5-4 and TRBJ2-1, the complete variable domain is ETGVTQSPTHLIKTRGQQVTLRCSSQSGHNTVSWYQQALGQGPQFIFQYYREEENGRGNFPPRFSGLQFPNYSSELNVNALELDDSALYLCASSRDRADNEQFFGPGTRLTVL.

The chain employs TRBV2 and TRBJ1-6; 7 bases are shared with TRBD1. The germline V gene encodes CDR1 SNHLY and CDR2 FYNNEI. This CDR3 is 14 amino acids long. Germline trimming cut 8 bases from V and 9 bases from J; bases unmatched to any gene: 10. The CDR3 coding sequence is TGTGCCAGCCGACGGGACAGCGGATTTTCACCCCTCCACTTT. Translating gives CASRRDSGFSPLHF.

This clone was observed a single time. The rearrangement uses TRBV5-4 and TRBJ2-5, with D tentatively TRBD1 (5 bases). Trimming left V 3 bases short and J 0 bases short, with 12 bases between. Germline V CDR1 and CDR2: SGHNT, YYREEE (reference sequence). The CDR3 is 15 residues long. CDR3 amino acids: CASSWASGYQETQYF. The CDR3 bases are TGTGCCAGCAGCTGGGCCTCAGGGTACCAAGAGACCCAGTACTTC.

The chain joins TRBV7-2 to TRBJ2-7, with D tentatively TRBD2 (6 bases). The CDR3 contains 15 residues. Germline-derived CDR1 and CDR2 are SGHTA and FQGNSA. The V end lost 2 bases, the J end lost 2 bases, and 13 bases lay between the germline ends. CDR3 region: CASSLFGGSPYEQYF. CDR3 coding DNA: TGTGCCAGCAGCTTATTTGGGGGGTCCCCCTACGAGCAGTACTTC.

J is TRBJ2-7 and V is TRBV5-1, with 12 bases aligning to TRBD2. The germline V gene has CDR1 SGHRS and CDR2 YFSETQ. This CDR3 spans 17 amino acids. V gave up 7 bases and J gave up 0 bases; unmatched junction bases: 11. In nucleotides, the CDR3 is TGCGCCAGCTCACTTGGGGGGGGACTAGCGGGCTCCTACGAGCAGTACTTC. Translating it yields CASSLGGGLAGSYEQYF.

The chain is built from TRBV4-3 and TRBJ2-7; a possible D gene is TRBD1 (5 bases). Germline V CDR1 and CDR2: LGHNA, YSLEER. V was pared by 0 bases and J by 4 bases, with 19 bases between. The CDR3 sequence is 17 residues long. The DNA for the CDR3 is TGCGCCAGCAGCCAAGAGGGGCCATACGGCGCCCCATACGAGCAGTACTTC. Encoded protein: CASSQEGPYGAPYEQYF.

This chain links TRBV5-1 with TRBJ2-7; 8 bases are shared with TRBD1. CDR1 and CDR2 from the germline V gene are SGHRS and YFSETQ. The J segment lost 3 bases and the V segment lost 0 bases, leaving 5 bases of the junction unmatched. The CDR3 contains 15 residues. The CDR3 DNA is TGCGCCAGCAGCTTGGTTGGACAGGGTAACTACGAGCAGTACTTC. Amino acids: CASSLVGQGNYEQYF.

This clone has just one count. The rearrangement uses TRBV7-2 and TRBJ1-1; tentative D call: TRBD1 (5 bases). V was trimmed by 5 bases and J by 1 base, leaving 14 bases between them. This CDR3 region has 15 residues. In germline, CDR1 is SGHTA, CDR2 FQGNSA. In DNA, the CDR3 is TGTGCCAGCAGCACTCGACAGTTTTCGAACACTGAAGCTTTCTTT. Translation: CASSTRQFSNTEAFF.

In this sample, this clone turned up a few times. The gene calls are TRBV2 and TRBJ1-5; 7 bases agree with TRBD1. With V trimmed by 3 bases and J by 7 bases, 6 bases remained unmatched. This CDR3 has 14 amino acids. The germline gives CDR1 SNHLY, CDR2 FYNNEI. For the CDR3, the DNA is TGTGCCAGCAGTGAGCAGACAGGGAAGCAGCCCCAGCATTTT. This sequence encodes CASSEQTGKQPQHF.

This clone was counted once. V gene TRBV9 combines with J gene TRBJ2-1, with a possible D match to TRBD1 (6 bases). The CDR3 runs 14 residues. Looked up from germline, CDR1 is SGDLS and CDR2 is YYNGEE. V was shortened by 0 bases and J by 6 bases, with 10 bases between the two germline ends. This chain's CDR3 is CASSVAAGVNEQFF. CDR3 nucleotides: TGTGCCAGCAGCGTAGCGGCAGGGGTCAATGAGCAGTTCTTC.

The V and J genes are TRBV7-2 and TRBJ1-2; D remains unclear. V dropped 3 bases and J dropped 2 bases, with 10 bases sitting between them. The CDR3 runs to 14 residues. Germline loops: CDR1 SGHTA, CDR2 FQGNSA. The CDR3 reads CASSLATLNYGYTF. DNA for the CDR3: TGTGCCAGCAGCTTGGCCACCTTAAACTATGGCTACACCTTC.

Comment on this clone: The same CDR3 can be traced to other DNA sequences in this sample. The chain has TRBV28 and TRBJ1-5, with D uncertain. The germline gives CDR1 MDHEN, CDR2 SYDVKM. The ends were cut back, 6 bases at V and 6 bases at J, with 9 bases in the middle. The CDR3 runs 12 residues. The CDR3 DNA sequence: TGTGCCAGCAGCCAACAGAGTCAGCCCCAGCATTTT. Translation: CASSQQSQPQHF. The whole variable domain, remainder taken from reference TRBV28 and TRBJ1-5, is DVKVTQSSRYLVKRTGEKVFLECVQDMDHENMFWYRQDPGLGLRLIYFSYDVKMKEKGDIPEGYSVSREKKERFSLILESASTNQTSMYLCASSQQSQPQHFGDGTRLSIL.